This TCR beta chain originates from a study of T cells expressing NK-cell markers. Whole-study context: Repertoire data for TCR beta were derived from sorted T cells (CD3+CD56+NKG2C+, CD3+CD56+NKG2C- and CD3+CD56-NKG2C+). Seven HCMV-seropositive donors and one seronegative donor made up the eight sequenced donors.

The CDR3 covers 15 residues. The germline CDR1 and CDR2 sequences are MNHEY and SVGAGI. Comment on this clonotype: Antigen specificity is unknown.

Findings and limits, study-wide: Also leading the CD3+CD56-NKG2C+ fraction in a few donors were these clonotypes.

Researchers built TCR beta cDNA using 5'RACE template switching with UMIs. TCRdb re-called the 5' RACE reads and shows each CDR3 protein once, DNA omitted. The sample yields 500,000 to 700,000 distinct CDR3 sequences, of which the top ten take up 3.5% to 4.5%. The genes are TRBV6-5 and TRBJ2-7; TCRdb's D call, TRBD1, is unchecked because there is no DNA. This clonotype was sampled from a man in his late teens or twenties in good health. The specimen sequenced was blood T cells: a sorted CD56 or NKG2C T cell subset, CD4+ or CD8+ T cells, or bulk PBMC T cells (not recorded which). This CDR3 is CASSYKAGGGNEQYF.